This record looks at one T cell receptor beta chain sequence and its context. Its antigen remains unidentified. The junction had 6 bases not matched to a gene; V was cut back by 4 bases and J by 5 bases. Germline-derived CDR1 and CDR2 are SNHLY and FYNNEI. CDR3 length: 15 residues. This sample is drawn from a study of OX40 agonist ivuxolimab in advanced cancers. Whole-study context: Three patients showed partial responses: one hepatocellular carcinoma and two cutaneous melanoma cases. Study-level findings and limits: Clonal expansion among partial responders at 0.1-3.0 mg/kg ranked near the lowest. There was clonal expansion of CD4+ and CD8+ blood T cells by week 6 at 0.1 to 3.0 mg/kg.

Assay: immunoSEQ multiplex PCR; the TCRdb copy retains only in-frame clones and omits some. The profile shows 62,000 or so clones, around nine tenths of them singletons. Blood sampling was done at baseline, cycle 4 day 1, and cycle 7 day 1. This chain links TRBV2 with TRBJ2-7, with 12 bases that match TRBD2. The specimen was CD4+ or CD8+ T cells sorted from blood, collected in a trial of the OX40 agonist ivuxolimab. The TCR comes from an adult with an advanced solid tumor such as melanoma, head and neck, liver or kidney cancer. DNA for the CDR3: TGTGCCAGCAGTGGCACTAGCGGGGGGAAGCACGAGCAGTACTTC. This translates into CASSGTSGGKHEQYF. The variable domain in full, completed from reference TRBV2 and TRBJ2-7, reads EPEVTQTPSHQVTQMGQEVILRCVPISNHLYFYWYRQILGQKVEFLVSFYNNEISEKSEIFDDQFSVERPDGSNFTLKIRSTKLEDSAMYFCASSGTSGGKHEQYFGPGTRLTVT.